The 30 T cell receptor beta chains presented below share a single source sample, sequenced in a study of CD4 T cells in relation to SARS-CoV-2 and coronaviruses (dated by TCRdb to 2020 to 2023). These receptors lack a known antigen. CD4+ T cells from unexposed donors were collected before the COVID-19 pandemic (2011-2018). The EasySep CD4+ T cell isolation kit was used to isolate CD4+ T cells once the cultures had run for roughly 10 days. The method was the immunoSEQ multiplex PCR assay. Drawn from immuneACCESS, this table holds only the in-frame rearrangements with V and J called that TCRdb kept. Clones are partly lost; checked studies trace under half to an unresolved V gene and leave the rest unexplained. A total of fewer than 25,000 clones appear in this sample, under 85% of them only once. Jointly, the top ten make up around 17% of the sample. Sequencing was carried out using CD4+ T cells from PBMCs, cultured in vitro. The receptors here all came from a human donor in good health.

V usage is TRBV10-3 and J usage is TRBJ2-7, with 8 bases lining up with TRBD2. The CDR3 is 12 residues long. Germline CDR1 reads ENHRY; CDR2 reads SYGVKD. V dropped 11 bases and J dropped 2; count of bases not matched to a gene: 5. Written as DNA, the CDR3 is TGTGCCGCTTCGGGACTAGCCTACGAGCAGTACTTC. It codes for CAASGLAYEQYF.

This clone was detected only once. The J gene is TRBJ1-3, the V gene TRBV6-2 or TRBV6-3; D is possibly TRBD1 (5 bases). CDR1 is MNHEY, CDR2 SVGEGT, per germline. V shed 7 bases and J shed 2 bases, with 18 bases lying between them. The CDR3 runs 16 residues. The CDR3 sequence is CASTPSATEPGNTIYF. The CDR3 DNA is TGTGCCAGCACCCCTAGCGCGACAGAACCTGGAAACACCATATATTTT.

The rearrangement joins TRBV5-1 to TRBJ1-1; D may be TRBD1 (6 bases). Germline CDR1 and CDR2: SGHRS and YFSETQ. V was clipped by 4 bases and J by 5 bases, with 15 bases between them. This CDR3 has 14 amino acids. In DNA, the CDR3 is TGCGCCAGCAGCCAGGGGACTAGTGAGACTGAAGCTTTCTTT. Its translation: CASSQGTSETEAFF.

This chain links TRBV6-5 with TRBJ2-1; D remains ambiguous. Germline V gene sequence: CDR1 MNHEY, CDR2 SVGAGI. V dropped 5 bases and J dropped 10 bases, with 15 bases sitting between them. There are 13 residues in the CDR3. The CDR3 region has the DNA TGTGCCAGCAGTAAGCAAGAGGCAATCGAGCAGTTCTTC. As protein: CASSKQEAIEQFF.

This clone was seen more than once but under ten times. The rearrangement uses TRBV3-1 (or the pseudogene TRBV3-2) and TRBJ1-1; TRBD1 is a possible D gene (6 bases). Germline-derived CDR1 and CDR2 are LGHDT and YNNKEL (reference sequence). This CDR3 is 15 amino acids long. Trimming took 1 base from V and 4 from J, leaving 13 bases between them. In DNA form, the CDR3 reads TGTGCCAGCAGCCAAGGTTCGGGGGCGGGCACTGAAGCTTTCTTT. This translates into CASSQGSGAGTEAFF.

The chain joins TRBV27 to TRBJ2-4; TRBD1 agrees at 8 bases. With 5 bases clipped from V and 3 bases from J, the junction kept 6 bases outside the gene matches. The V gene's germline CDR1 is MNHEY and CDR2 SMNVEV (reference sequence). There are 15 residues in the CDR3. This CDR3 reads CASSADRVGKNIQYF. The CDR3 coding sequence is TGTGCCAGCAGTGCGGACAGGGTGGGCAAAAACATTCAGTACTTC.

The chain joins TRBV10-3 to TRBJ2-2; 9 nucleotides match TRBD2. CDR1 ENHRY and CDR2 SYGVKD come from the germline V gene. This CDR3 contains 14 residues. The trim removed 5 bases at V and 5 bases at J, leaving 3 bases unmatched. In nucleotides, the CDR3 is TGTGCCATCAGTTCTCTAGCGGGGACCGGGGAGCTGTTTTTT. Its protein product is CAISSLAGTGELFF.

The CDR3 coding sequence is TGTGCCAGCAGCGTATTGGACTCCGGCTACACCTTC. This sequence encodes CASSVLDSGYTF. The chain combines TRBV9 with TRBJ1-2; no definite D call. This CDR3 has 12 residues. CDR1 is SGDLS and CDR2 is YYNGEE in the germline V gene. With 1 base removed from V and 8 bases from J, the gap between germline ends came to 9 bases.

The chain carries TRBV5-1 and TRBJ2-7, with D perhaps TRBD2 (5 bases). CDR3 length: 15 residues. Germline CDR1 and CDR2: SGHRS and YFSETQ. The V and J ends lost 0 bases and 6 bases respectively, with 16 bases between them. This CDR3 is CASSLEGGFRGEQYF. CDR3 in DNA: TGCGCCAGCAGCTTGGAGGGTGGCTTCCGGGGCGAGCAGTACTTC.

The V and J genes are TRBV19 and TRBJ1-2; possibly TRBD1 for D (6 bases). The germline gives CDR1 LNHDA, CDR2 SQIVND (reference sequence). The CDR3 has 16 residues. Trimming shortened V by 9 bases and J by 2 bases, and 22 bases separated the two germline ends. In DNA, the CDR3 is TGTGCCAGAGAGGAGGGGGAGGGACGGCCAAACTATGGCTACACCTTC. As protein: CAREEGEGRPNYGYTF.

The J gene is TRBJ1-1, the V gene TRBV4-1; D perhaps matches TRBD1 (6 bases). The germline CDR1 and CDR2 sequences are MGHRA and YSYEKL. The CDR3 length is 14 residues. Trimming stripped 7 bases from V and 7 bases from J, with 19 bases between. The DNA for the CDR3 is TGCGCCAGCAAGACCGGGACACATGTTATTGAAGCTTTCTTT. It encodes CASKTGTHVIEAFF.

The J gene is TRBJ2-1, the V gene TRBV5-1, with 11 positions matching TRBD2. CDR1 and CDR2 (germline): SGHRS, YFSETQ. The CDR3 runs 16 residues. Germline trimming cut 0 bases from V and 5 bases from J; bases unmatched to any gene: 4. CDR3 region: CASSLAKLAGDNEQFF. CDR3 nucleotide sequence: TGCGCCAGCAGCTTGGCCAAACTAGCGGGAGACAATGAGCAGTTCTTC.

V is TRBV5-5 and J is TRBJ1-5; D unresolved. Trimming took off 0 bases at V and 0 bases at J, with 10 bases between the two ends. Germline-derived CDR1 and CDR2 are SGHKS and YYEKEE (reference sequence). The CDR3 has 16 residues. CDR3 sequence: CASSLAAEASNQPQHF. In DNA, the CDR3 is TGTGCCAGCAGCTTGGCTGCAGAAGCTAGCAATCAGCCCCAGCATTTT.

This chain's CDR3 is CASSYSNRGNHEQYF. The CDR3 bases are TGTGCCAGCAGTTACTCAAACAGGGGTAACCACGAGCAGTACTTC. V usage is TRBV6-2 or TRBV6-3 and J usage is TRBJ2-7, with 7 bases aligning to TRBD1. CDR3 length: 15 residues. CDR1 is MNHEY, CDR2 SVGEGT, per germline. V lost 0 bases and J lost 5; bases outside the gene matches: 7.

The chain uses TRBV9 and TRBJ2-6; D possibly uses TRBD1 or TRBD2 (5 bases each). Germline CDR1 SGDLS, CDR2 YYNGEE. V was clipped by 0 bases and J by 2 bases, with 18 bases between them. The CDR3 has 19 residues. The CDR3 nucleotides read TGTGCCAGCAGCGTAGGAGTTGGTCAGGGACGTCCTGGGGCCAACGTCCTGACTTTC. Translating gives CASSVGVGQGRPGANVLTF.

This chain connects TRBV5-1 to TRBJ2-7; D gene unclear. V was trimmed by 2 bases and J by 3 bases, leaving 24 bases between them. CDR3 length equals 18 residues. Per germline, CDR1 SGHRS and CDR2 YFSETQ. CDR3 DNA: TGCGCCAGCAGCTTACAGACACCGGTTGGTCTTCTCGGCTACGAGCAGTACTTC. Its protein is CASSLQTPVGLLGYEQYF.

The sample holds one count of this clone. The chain combines TRBV14 with TRBJ1-5; D ambiguous. The germline V gene encodes CDR1 SGHDN and CDR2 FVKESK. The V end was cut by 5 bases, the J end by 2 bases, with 10 bases between. This CDR3 spans 14 amino acids. The CDR3 DNA reads as TGTGCCAGCAGCAGAGGCGGGGGCAATCAGCCCCAGCATTTT. Encoded protein: CASSRGGGNQPQHF.

This clone turned up a few times. The CDR3 region is CAALGGRGNQPQHF. In nucleotides, the CDR3 is TGTGCCGCCCTCGGGGGGCGCGGTAATCAGCCCCAGCATTTT. The chain combines TRBV6-6 with TRBJ1-5, with D possibly being TRBD1 (6 bases). V was trimmed by 11 bases and J by 4 bases, leaving 18 bases between them. CDR3 size: 14 residues. Germline V lookup: CDR1 MNHNY, CDR2 SVGAGI (reference sequence).

The chain joins TRBV28 to TRBJ1-2, with 7 bases aligning to TRBD1. The CDR3 contains 13 residues. J was trimmed by 4 bases and V by 8 bases; bases with no gene match: 7. Germline CDR1 and CDR2: MDHEN and SYDVKM. The CDR3 here is CASRIGTVYGYTF. CDR3 DNA: TGTGCCAGCCGGATTGGGACAGTCTATGGCTACACCTTC.

This clone appeared a few times. This chain joins TRBV30 and TRBJ1-4; a weak D match, TRBD1 (5 bases). The germline V gene encodes CDR1 GTSNPN and CDR2 SVGIG (reference sequence). The CDR3 consists of 15 residues. The ends were cut back, 3 bases at V and 4 bases at J, with 15 bases in the middle. CDR3: CAWREMGRINEKLFF. The CDR3 coding sequence is TGTGCCTGGAGAGAGATGGGGCGGATTAATGAAAAACTGTTTTTT.

This clone was counted between two and nine times. The chain links TRBV30 to TRBJ1-2; D possibly corresponds to TRBD1 (6 bases). The CDR3 runs to 16 residues. Germline CDR1 GTSNPN, CDR2 SVGIG (reference sequence). The V end was cut by 3 bases, the J end by 2 bases, with 19 bases between. CDR3 residues: CAWSPGSGTRNYGYTF. Written as DNA, the CDR3 is TGTGCCTGGAGCCCCGGGTCCGGGACAAGAAACTATGGCTACACCTTC.

The chain employs TRBV15 and TRBJ2-7; maybe TRBD2 (7 bases). V lost 1 base and J 7 bases, leaving 14 bases between the germline ends. From germline, CDR1 is LNHNV and CDR2 YYDKDF (reference sequence). The CDR3 sequence is 14 residues long. DNA of the CDR3: TGTGCCACCAGCAGAGCTTCAGGGGAGGGGGAGCAGTACTTC. Residues: CATSRASGEGEQYF.

This rearrangement joins TRBV24-1 to TRBJ2-1; 13 bases line up with TRBD2. The CDR3 covers 16 residues. V was clipped by 9 bases and J by 6 bases; unmatched bases: 10. Germline V gene data show CDR1 as KGHDR and CDR2 as SFDVKD. The CDR3 sequence: CATGGLAGQSINEQFF. CDR3 bases: TGTGCCACCGGGGGACTAGCGGGACAAAGCATCAATGAGCAGTTCTTC.

This chain connects TRBV6-2 or TRBV6-3 to TRBJ2-3; the match to TRBD2 covers 14 bases. CDR3 length: 21 amino acids. Trimming at V came to 0 bases and at J to 0 bases, leaving 11 bases not matched to a gene. Germline CDR1 and CDR2: MNHEY and SVGEGT. This CDR3 is CASSYSSGLAGGVSSTDTQYF. The CDR3 DNA sequence: TGTGCCAGCAGTTACTCCTCAGGACTAGCGGGAGGCGTCTCTAGCACAGATACGCAGTATTTT.

The V call is TRBV11-3, the J call TRBJ2-1; 12 nucleotides line up with TRBD2. Trimming took 4 bases from V and 2 from J; bases not matched to a gene: 6. CDR1 SGHNT and CDR2 YENEEA come from the germline V gene. The CDR3 length is 17 residues. The CDR3 loop reads CASSSSSGRAAYNEQFF. Written as DNA, the CDR3 is TGTGCCAGCAGCTCATCTAGCGGGAGGGCCGCCTACAATGAGCAGTTCTTC.

The rearrangement uses TRBV27 and TRBJ1-4, with D unresolved. Trimming removed 0 bases at V and 2 bases at J, with 7 bases between. The CDR3 is 15 residues long. Germline assignment: CDR1 MNHEY and CDR2 SMNVEV (reference sequence). Written as DNA, the CDR3 is TGTGCCAGCAGTTTATCCCCCGGGACTAATGAAAAACTGTTTTTT. Protein sequence: CASSLSPGTNEKLFF.

The chain employs TRBV19 and TRBJ1-5; D gene ambiguous. V was clipped by 7 bases and J by 2 bases, with 12 bases between them. Germline V gene sequence: CDR1 LNHDA, CDR2 SQIVND (reference sequence). This CDR3 comprises 14 residues. CDR3 loop: CASTPGLGNQPQHF. The CDR3 nucleotides read TGTGCCAGTACCCCTGGGTTGGGCAATCAGCCCCAGCATTTT.

The genes are TRBV5-1 and TRBJ2-1; 7 nucleotides match TRBD2. Losses at the gene ends were 1 base for V and 4 bases for J; bases not matched to a gene: 11. CDR3 length: 17 residues. The germline gives CDR1 SGHRS, CDR2 YFSETQ. CDR3 sequence: CASSLTPPGREYNEQFF. In nucleotides, the CDR3 is TGCGCCAGCAGCTTGACCCCCCCAGGGAGGGAGTACAATGAGCAGTTCTTC. Full variable domain (missing parts from reference TRBV5-1 and TRBJ2-1): KAGVTQTPRYLIKTRGQQVTLSCSPISGHRSVSWYQQTPGQGLQFLFEYFSETQRNKGNFPGRFSGRQFSNSRSEMNVSTLELGDSALYLCASSLTPPGREYNEQFFGPGTRLTVL.

V is TRBV6-1 and J is TRBJ2-2; the D call may be TRBD1 or TRBD2 (5 bases each). Germline assignment: CDR1 MNHNS and CDR2 SASEGT. With 2 bases removed from V and 5 bases from J, the gap between germline ends came to 12 bases. CDR3 length: 15 residues. CDR3 protein: CASSELGRRTGELFF. The CDR3 DNA reads TGTGCCAGCAGTGAATTGGGACGGAGAACCGGGGAGCTGTTTTTT.

Only one count was recorded for this clone. The chain carries TRBV11-2 and TRBJ1-6; D is ambiguous. In germline, CDR1 is SGHAT, CDR2 FQNNGV. V lost 3 bases and J lost 9, with 9 bases in between. The length of the CDR3 is 13 residues. The CDR3 region is CASSFKQGSPLHF. The DNA of the CDR3 is TGTGCCAGCAGCTTTAAACAAGGTTCACCCCTCCACTTT.